The 13 T cell receptor beta chains below were found in one sample sequenced in a study of T cells in Graves' hyperthyroidism and ophthalmopathy. RNA transcripts served as the template for amplifying TCR beta CDR3 regions. A first-round RT-PCR of the TCR CDR3 used the HTBI primer set. TCRdb re-analysed the multiplex PCR reads in MiXCR, keeping a single row per CDR3 protein. The table lists around 300,000 distinct CDR3 sequences, about 14% of them singletons. The sequenced material came from blood. The receptors derive from a woman aged 25 to 39 with Graves' hyperthyroidism.

This clonotype was detected ten times or more. The chain couples TRBV12-3 or TRBV12-4 to TRBJ2-1, with a tentative D call TRBD2 (7 bases). The CDR3 extends over 15 amino acids. Trimming shortened V by 6 bases and J by 2 bases, and 14 bases separated the two germline ends. CDR3 nucleotide sequence: TGTGCCAGCAGGCGAGGGGGGGGGGCCTACAATGAGCAGTTCTTC. This gives the protein CASRRGGGAYNEQFF.

This chain uses TRBV20-1 with TRBJ2-3; tentatively, D is TRBD2 (6 bases). Trimming cost V 5 bases and J 4 bases, with 16 bases left between them. The germline V gene encodes CDR1 DFQATT and CDR2 SNEGSKA (reference sequence). This CDR3 comprises 14 residues. This chain's CDR3 is CSALSPGEADTQYF. The CDR3, as DNA: TGCAGTGCTCTCTCCCCGGGGGAGGCAGATACGCAGTATTTT.

Ten or more counts support this clonotype. This chain links TRBV28 with TRBJ2-7, with D maybe TRBD1 (5 bases). Germline loops: CDR1 MDHEN, CDR2 SYDVKM. V was clipped by 3 bases and J by 2 bases, with 8 bases between them. This CDR3 has 13 residues. The CDR3 coding sequence is TGTGCCAGCAGTTTGGGGCCGACCTACGAGCAGTACTTC. Amino acids: CASSLGPTYEQYF. The full variable domain, with the rest looked up from reference TRBV28 and TRBJ2-7, is DVKVTQSSRYLVKRTGEKVFLECVQDMDHENMFWYRQDPGLGLRLIYFSYDVKMKEKGDIPEGYSVSREKKERFSLILESASTNQTSMYLCASSLGPTYEQYFGPGTRLTVT.

This clonotype was counted a few times. The J gene is TRBJ2-7, the V gene TRBV19; tentatively, D is TRBD1 or TRBD2 (5 bases each). Germline V CDR1 and CDR2: LNHDA, SQIVND (reference sequence). CDR3 length: 16 amino acids. V lost 4 bases, J lost 1 base, and 17 bases lay in between. The chain's CDR3 is CASSRAGTESSYEQYF. Written as DNA, the CDR3 is TGTGCCAGTAGTAGGGCCGGGACCGAGAGTTCCTACGAGCAGTACTTC.

The chain joins TRBV9 to TRBJ2-7, with TRBD1 as a possible D gene (5 bases). From germline, CDR1 is SGDLS and CDR2 YYNGEE. This CDR3 has 15 amino acids. V was pared by 4 bases and J by 2 bases, with 16 bases between. CDR3 in amino acids: CASSSGLPPPYEQYF. CDR3 nucleotides: TGTGCCAGCAGCTCAGGGCTTCCCCCTCCCTACGAGCAGTACTTC.

Ten or more counts support this clonotype. The rearrangement uses TRBV11-2 and TRBJ2-1; D is uncertain. The V end was cut by 3 bases, the J end by 5 bases, with 11 bases between. The CDR3 loop spans 14 amino acids. Germline CDR1 reads SGHAT; CDR2 reads FQNNGV. The CDR3 DNA is TGTGCCAGCAGCTTCGCTATTCGAAACAATGAGCAGTTCTTC. This codes for CASSFAIRNNEQFF.

The gene calls are TRBV20-1 and TRBJ2-1; D is uncertain. The CDR3 sequence is 15 residues long. Trimming removed 4 bases at V and 0 bases at J, with 13 bases between. CDR1 is DFQATT and CDR2 is SNEGSKA in the germline V gene (reference sequence). CDR3: CSAKADGSSYNEQFF. The CDR3 nucleotides are TGCAGTGCTAAAGCCGATGGCAGCTCCTACAATGAGCAGTTCTTC.

The chain carries TRBV6-1 and TRBJ2-7; D might be TRBD2 (5 bases). Germline CDR1 is MNHNS and CDR2 is SASEGT. Trimming shortened V by 6 bases and J by 3 bases, and 9 bases separated the two germline ends. The CDR3 runs to 12 residues. CDR3 sequence (DNA): TGTGCCAGCAGCCACGGGGTCTACGAGCAGTACTTC. Its translation: CASSHGVYEQYF.

The chain combines TRBV27 with TRBJ2-7; 12 bases fit TRBD2. Germline V CDR1 and CDR2: MNHEY, SMNVEV (reference sequence). This CDR3 has 18 residues. Trimming at V came to 3 bases and at J to 0 bases, leaving 9 bases not matched to a gene. Here the CDR3 reads CASSLLAGGPLNSYEQYF. CDR3 nucleotide sequence: TGTGCCAGCAGTTTGCTAGCGGGAGGGCCCTTAAACTCCTACGAGCAGTACTTC.

As to this clonotype: Possible read error: a much larger clone is one base away. The CDR3 DNA sequence: TGTGCCACCAGTGATTTCCCGGTTGTCGGCTACACCTTC. Protein product: CATSDFPVVGYTF. The rearrangement joins TRBV24-1 to TRBJ1-2; no clear D gene. V lost 1 base, J lost 8 bases, and 10 bases lay in between. Germline assignment: CDR1 KGHDR and CDR2 SFDVKD. The CDR3 loop spans 13 amino acids.

This clonotype was detected ten times or more. The rearrangement joins TRBV28 to TRBJ2-1; 7 bases align to TRBD2. V lost 7 bases and J lost 10; bases outside the gene matches: 19. The CDR3 spans 16 residues. The germline gives CDR1 MDHEN, CDR2 SYDVKM. Here the CDR3 reads CASKKVAGLSSIEQFF. CDR3 DNA sequence: TGTGCCAGCAAAAAAGTAGCGGGTTTAAGCAGCATAGAGCAGTTCTTC.

The V call is TRBV10-1, the J call TRBJ2-1; D gene uncertain. Per germline, CDR1 WNHNN and CDR2 SYGVQD (reference sequence). The CDR3 length is 13 residues. V lost 3 bases and J 7 bases, leaving 10 bases between the germline ends. CDR3 DNA: TGCGCCAGCAGTGACGGGCAGCTTAATGAGCAGTTCTTC. This encodes CASSDGQLNEQFF.

This clonotype came up once. This clone may be a read error of a much larger clone one base away. CDR3 in amino acids: CSASAGRLNEQYF. CDR3 sequence (DNA): TGCAGTGCTAGCGCGGGACGTTTGAACGAGCAGTACTTC. This rearrangement joins TRBV20-1 to TRBJ2-7; tentatively, D is TRBD2 (6 bases). Between the trimmed V and J ends, which lost 3 bases and 5 bases, there was a span of 14 bases. From germline, CDR1 is DFQATT and CDR2 SNEGSKA (reference sequence). The CDR3 loop spans 13 amino acids.